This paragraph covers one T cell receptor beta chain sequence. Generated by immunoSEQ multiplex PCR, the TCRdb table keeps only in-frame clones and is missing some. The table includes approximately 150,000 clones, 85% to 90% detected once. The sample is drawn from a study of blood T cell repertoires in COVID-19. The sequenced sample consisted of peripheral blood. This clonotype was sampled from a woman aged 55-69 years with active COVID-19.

The CDR3 DNA reads TGTGCCAGCAGCCCTTTTGGACAGGGATTTGATGACTCTGGGGCCAACGTCCTGACTTTC. This gives the protein CASSPFGQGFDDSGANVLTF. The chain recombines TRBV7-3 with TRBJ2-6, with 8 bases matching TRBD1. V gave up 5 bases and J gave up 0 bases; unmatched junction bases: 15. This CDR3 contains 20 residues. Germline CDR1 SGHTA, CDR2 FQGTGA.